This TCR beta chain emerged from a study of regulatory T cells in long-lasting Graves disease. Points from the study as a whole: Persistent disease preferred TRBV28, TRBJ1-2 and TRBJ2-5.

Concerning this clonotype itself: Its target is unknown.

In building TCR beta libraries, iRepertoire HTBI primers were used together with Arm-PCR of CDR3 regions. Each CDR3 protein is one row after TCRdb ran MiXCR on the multiplex PCR reads. The data hold around 500,000 distinct CDR3 sequences, with less than 25% observed a single time. Time point denoted: persistent/refractory GD, antithyroid drugs over 5 years with positive TRAb. The TCR library was made from RNA extracted from PBMCs. Germline V gene sequence: CDR1 PRHDT, CDR2 FYEKMQ (reference sequence). V was shortened by 6 bases and J by 2 bases, with 12 bases between the two germline ends. The CDR3 spans 14 residues.

V usage is TRBV13 and J usage is TRBJ2-3, with D tentatively TRBD1 or TRBD2 (5 bases each). This TCR derives from a female donor with Graves disease. Specimen: peripheral blood mononuclear cells (PBMCs), collected when the disease was refractory, from a patient treated with antithyroid drugs. The CDR3 here is CASSYAGTTDTQYF. The CDR3 DNA is TGTGCCAGCAGTTATGCAGGGACCACAGATACGCAGTATTTT.